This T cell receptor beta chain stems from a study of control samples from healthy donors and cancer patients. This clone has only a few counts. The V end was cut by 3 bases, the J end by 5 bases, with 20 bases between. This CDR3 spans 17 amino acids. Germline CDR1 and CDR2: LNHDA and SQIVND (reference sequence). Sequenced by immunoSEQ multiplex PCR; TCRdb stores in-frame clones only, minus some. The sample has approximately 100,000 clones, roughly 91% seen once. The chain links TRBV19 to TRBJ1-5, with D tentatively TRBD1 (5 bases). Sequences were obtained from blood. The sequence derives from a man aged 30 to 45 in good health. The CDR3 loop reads CASSIWGRDALDQPQHF. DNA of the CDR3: TGTGCCAGTAGTATCTGGGGCAGGGATGCGTTGGATCAGCCCCAGCATTTT.